The TCR beta chain described here comes from a study of blood T cell repertoires in COVID-19. Sequencing was performed with immunoSEQ multiplex PCR; in TCRdb, only in-frame clones are kept and a portion is missing. The repertoire holds about 35,000 clones, with around 87% as singletons. Per the germline V gene, CDR1 is LGHNA and CDR2 is YSLEER. Trimming took 5 bases from V and 3 from J, leaving 16 bases between them. There are 16 residues in the CDR3. The TCR comes from a human donor in a cohort sampled during active COVID-19. Source material: peripheral blood. The chain combines TRBV4-3 with TRBJ2-2, with D tentatively TRBD2 (7 bases). The CDR3 loop is CASSAYRGADTGELFF. CDR3 coding DNA: TGCGCCAGCAGCGCTTACCGGGGGGCGGACACCGGGGAGCTGTTTTTT.